Presented here are 26 T cell receptor beta chains from one specimen sequenced in a study of cytomegalovirus exposure and HLA in healthy donors. Sequencing was performed with immunoSEQ multiplex PCR; in TCRdb, only in-frame clones are kept and a portion is missing. The sample holds fewer than 75,000 clones, about 93% seen once. The material sequenced was PBMCs. Every receptor here comes from a young woman in good health and CMV-seropositive.

The table lists this clone with a few counts. The chain links TRBV13 to TRBJ2-7; possibly TRBD2 for D (6 bases). Trimming shortened V by 3 bases and J by 0 bases, and 9 bases separated the two germline ends. The CDR3 is 14 residues long. Germline lookup yields CDR1 PRHDT and CDR2 FYEKMQ (reference sequence). Written as DNA, the CDR3 is TGTGCCAGCAGCTTGGAGGGTAGCTCCTACGAGCAGTACTTC. Encoded protein: CASSLEGSSYEQYF.

CDR3 nucleotide sequence: TGTGCCAGCAGCTTTCAACAGGGGGAGGGAAAACTGTTTTTT. This sequence encodes CASSFQQGEGKLFF. J is TRBJ1-4 and V is TRBV5-8; TRBD1 matches 8 bases. V was clipped by 2 bases and J by 10 bases; unmatched bases: 7. The CDR3 extends over 14 amino acids. CDR1 is SGHTS and CDR2 is YDEGEE in the germline V gene.

CDR3 in DNA: TGTGCCAGCAGCTTGCGGGGGGGCCATGATACGCAGTATTTT. This codes for CASSLRGGHDTQYF. This chain uses TRBV11-3 with TRBJ2-3; TRBD2 matches 9 bases. Trimming cost V 3 bases and J 6 bases; bases outside gene matches: 4. This CDR3 is built from 14 residues. Germline assignment: CDR1 SGHNT and CDR2 YENEEA.

The rearrangement links TRBV7-3 to TRBJ2-1; no reliable D call. The V end was cut by 3 bases, the J end by 5 bases, with 2 bases between. The CDR3 consists of 11 residues. Germline CDR1 SGHTA, CDR2 FQGTGA. The CDR3 loop reads CASSFNNEQFF. As DNA, the CDR3 is TGTGCCAGCAGCTTCAACAATGAGCAGTTCTTC.

The gene calls are TRBV30 and TRBJ2-2; D perhaps matches TRBD1 (6 bases). V was cut by 4 bases and J by 7 bases, with 10 bases left in between. This CDR3 region has 12 residues. CDR1 GTSNPN and CDR2 SVGIG come from the germline V gene (reference sequence). CDR3 sequence: CAWNKGVGELFF. CDR3 coding DNA: TGTGCCTGGAACAAGGGGGTCGGGGAGCTGTTTTTT.

CDR3 in DNA: TGTGCCAGTAGTATAGATACAGAAGGCAACTATGGCTACACCTTC. It encodes CASSIDTEGNYGYTF. V gene TRBV19 combines with J gene TRBJ1-2; D is uncertain. There are 15 residues in the CDR3. Looked up from germline, CDR1 is LNHDA and CDR2 is SQIVND (reference sequence). V shed 0 bases and J shed 2 bases, with 10 bases lying between them.

The rearrangement joins TRBV11-2 to TRBJ2-7; weak D call: TRBD2 (6 bases). The V and J ends lost 1 base and 5 bases respectively, with 12 bases between them. CDR1 is SGHAT and CDR2 is FQNNGV in the germline V gene. The CDR3 covers 14 residues. The CDR3 loop is CASSLAYGRNEQYF. CDR3 bases: TGTGCCAGCAGCTTAGCGTACGGGAGAAACGAGCAGTACTTC. The full variable domain, rest sourced from reference TRBV11-2 and TRBJ2-7, is EAGVAQSPRYKIIEKRQSVAFWCNPISGHATLYWYQQILGQGPKLLIQFQNNGVVDDSQLPKDRFSAERLKGVDSTLKIQPAKLEDSAVYLCASSLAYGRNEQYFGPGTRLTVT.

The chain carries TRBV4-1 and TRBJ2-3, with TRBD2 matching 9 bases. The CDR3 is made up of 15 amino acids. The V gene's germline CDR1 is MGHRA and CDR2 YSYEKL. V shed 0 bases, J shed 4 bases, and the junction held 2 bases outside the gene matches. The chain's CDR3 is CASSQELAGADTQYF. The CDR3 DNA is TGCGCCAGCAGCCAAGAACTAGCGGGCGCAGATACGCAGTATTTT.

This chain connects TRBV28 to TRBJ1-1; D gene ambiguous. The CDR3 is made up of 12 amino acids. The V gene lost 8 bases and the J gene lost 4 bases, with 11 bases spanning the gap. Germline CDR1 MDHEN, CDR2 SYDVKM. CDR3 region: CASGLWGTEAFF. For the CDR3, the DNA is TGTGCCAGCGGACTATGGGGCACTGAAGCTTTCTTT.

CDR3 in DNA: TGTGCCACCGAAGCCAGGGACTATAGCAATCAGCCCCAGCATTTT. It yields the protein CATEARDYSNQPQHF. The chain is built from TRBV6-6 and TRBJ1-5, with a possible D match to TRBD1 (5 bases). Trimming cost V 10 bases and J 0 bases, with 16 bases left between them. CDR3 length equals 15 residues. Germline CDR1 and CDR2: MNHNY and SVGAGI (reference sequence).

The chain links TRBV6-6 to TRBJ1-5; D remains ambiguous. Germline values: CDR1 MNHNY, CDR2 SVGAGI (reference sequence). Trimming stripped 0 bases from V and 0 bases from J, with 6 bases between. CDR3 length: 15 amino acids. The CDR3 DNA follows: TGTGCCAGCAGTTACTCGGGGAGTAGCAATCAGCCCCAGCATTTT. Translated: CASSYSGSSNQPQHF.

The V gene is TRBV27, the J gene TRBJ2-3; D possibly corresponds to TRBD2 (6 bases). The V end lost 5 bases, the J end lost 3 bases, and 12 bases lay between the germline ends. CDR3 length: 14 amino acids. Per germline, CDR1 MNHEY and CDR2 SMNVEV (reference sequence). CDR3: CASSQGEVTDTQYF. The CDR3 bases are TGTGCCAGCAGTCAAGGGGAGGTGACAGATACGCAGTATTTT.

The V and J genes are TRBV10-1 and TRBJ1-2; the match to TRBD1 covers 8 bases. The CDR3 spans 14 residues. Per the germline V gene, CDR1 is WNHNN and CDR2 is SYGVQD (reference sequence). The trim removed 7 bases at V and 4 bases at J, leaving 8 bases unmatched. Written as DNA, the CDR3 is TGCGCCAGCACCATCACAGGGGGGATCTATGGCTACACCTTC. Protein sequence: CASTITGGIYGYTF.

This clone has only one observation. This chain joins TRBV5-1 and TRBJ2-2; 8 bases line up with TRBD1. Per the germline V gene, CDR1 is SGHRS and CDR2 is YFSETQ. The CDR3 runs to 15 residues. V lost 1 base to trimming and J lost 1 base; unmatched junction nucleotides: 0. CDR3 loop: CASSLTGGNTGELFF. Here the CDR3 DNA reads TGCGCCAGCAGCTTGACAGGGGGGAACACCGGGGAGCTGTTTTTT.

The rearrangement links TRBV11-3 to TRBJ1-2; D may be TRBD1 (5 bases). V dropped 0 bases and J dropped 1 base, with 12 bases sitting between them. In germline, CDR1 is SGHNT, CDR2 YENEEA. The CDR3 runs 16 residues. CDR3 in amino acids: CASSLDPGRGNYGYTF. The CDR3 DNA is TGTGCCAGCAGCTTAGACCCAGGGAGGGGTAACTATGGCTACACCTTC.

J is TRBJ1-4 and V is TRBV4-1, with TRBD1 as a possible D gene (5 bases). Trimming shortened V by 1 base and J by 7 bases, and 13 bases separated the two germline ends. Germline V gene sequence: CDR1 MGHRA, CDR2 YSYEKL. The CDR3 sequence is 15 residues long. The CDR3 sequence: CASSQVPGGGEKLFF. CDR3 nucleotides: TGCGCCAGCAGCCAAGTTCCGGGGGGGGGTGAAAAACTGTTTTTT.

This chain uses TRBV5-1 with TRBJ2-1, with 11 bases matching TRBD2. CDR3 size: 17 residues. Germline CDR1 reads SGHRS; CDR2 reads YFSETQ. The V segment lost 1 base and the J segment 7 bases; nucleotides outside the gene matches: 10. The CDR3 DNA reads TGCGCCAGCAGCTTGACTAGCGGGAGAGGCATCACAAATGAGCAGTTCTTC. The encoded protein is CASSLTSGRGITNEQFF. The variable domain in full, completed from reference TRBV5-1 and TRBJ2-1, reads KAGVTQTPRYLIKTRGQQVTLSCSPISGHRSVSWYQQTPGQGLQFLFEYFSETQRNKGNFPGRFSGRQFSNSRSEMNVSTLELGDSALYLCASSLTSGRGITNEQFFGPGTRLTVL.

This chain joins TRBV5-1 and TRBJ1-6; D is ambiguous. This CDR3 is built from 16 residues. Trimming pared 0 bases from V and 7 bases from J, leaving 14 bases between. Germline-derived CDR1 and CDR2 are SGHRS and YFSETQ. The CDR3 nucleotides read TGCGCCAGCAGCTTGGGAGTGGTAAAGGAGAATTCACCCCTCCACTTT. Its protein product is CASSLGVVKENSPLHF. Full variable domain (missing parts from reference TRBV5-1 and TRBJ1-6): KAGVTQTPRYLIKTRGQQVTLSCSPISGHRSVSWYQQTPGQGLQFLFEYFSETQRNKGNFPGRFSGRQFSNSRSEMNVSTLELGDSALYLCASSLGVVKENSPLHFGNGTRLTVT.

The V and J genes are TRBV5-4 and TRBJ2-7, with TRBD1 identical over 7 bases. CDR3 size: 16 residues. Germline values: CDR1 SGHNT, CDR2 YYREEE (reference sequence). J lost 3 bases, V lost 0 bases, and 9 bases had no gene match. The chain's CDR3 is CASSLVGGENRYEQYF. DNA for the CDR3: TGTGCCAGCAGCTTGGTAGGGGGCGAAAACCGCTACGAGCAGTACTTC.

The chain couples TRBV5-1 to TRBJ2-5; possible D gene TRBD2, 6 bases. The germline V gene has CDR1 SGHRS and CDR2 YFSETQ. Trimming pared 0 bases from V and 5 bases from J, leaving 14 bases between. The CDR3 contains 15 residues. The CDR3 protein is CASSLVPSADETQYF. DNA for the CDR3: TGCGCCAGCAGCTTGGTGCCTAGCGCGGACGAGACCCAGTACTTC.

This clone was detected a few times. This chain connects TRBV7-8 to TRBJ1-2, with a weak D call TRBD1 (6 bases). The V gene's germline CDR1 is SGHVS and CDR2 FQNEAQ. The CDR3 is 17 amino acids. V lost 1 base and J 3 bases, leaving 18 bases between the germline ends. The CDR3 spells CASSLVIRDTRYYGYTF. The CDR3 DNA follows: TGTGCCAGCAGCTTAGTTATCCGGGACACAAGATACTATGGCTACACCTTC.

The V gene is TRBV7-6, the J gene TRBJ1-2; D is unclear. In germline, CDR1 is SGHVS, CDR2 FNYEAQ. CDR3 size: 13 residues. The V gene lost 1 base and the J gene lost 6 bases, with 9 bases spanning the gap. CDR3 sequence (DNA): TGTGCCAGCAGCTTAGGGGCGGGAGATGGCTACACCTTC. It is translated as CASSLGAGDGYTF.

The V and J genes are TRBV30 and TRBJ1-1, with TRBD1 as a possible D gene (5 bases). With 0 bases removed from V and 4 bases from J, the gap between germline ends came to 15 bases. CDR1 is GTSNPN and CDR2 is SVGIG in the germline V gene (reference sequence). The CDR3 runs 15 residues. CDR3 protein: CAWSVRLGGGTEAFF. CDR3 sequence (DNA): TGTGCCTGGAGTGTACGTTTGGGGGGGGGCACTGAAGCTTTCTTT.

The genes are TRBV11-2 and TRBJ1-2; 10 nucleotides match TRBD1. Germline V gene sequence: CDR1 SGHAT, CDR2 FQNNGV. With V trimmed by 4 bases and J by 5 bases, 10 bases remained unmatched. CDR3 length: 16 amino acids. CDR3 in amino acids: CASSSNRDRGVYGYTF. The DNA for the CDR3 is TGTGCCAGCAGCTCCAACCGGGACAGGGGAGTATATGGCTACACCTTC.

The chain has TRBV7-2 and TRBJ1-4; 8 nucleotides match TRBD1. V lost 3 bases and J lost 8; bases outside the gene matches: 8. CDR3 length: 15 amino acids. Germline CDR1 and CDR2: SGHTA and FQGNSA. The CDR3: CASSFPTTGVEKLFF. CDR3 nucleotide sequence: TGTGCCAGCAGCTTCCCAACGACAGGGGTCGAAAAACTGTTTTTT.

This clone was detected once. The chain joins TRBV19 to TRBJ2-3, with 8 positions matching TRBD1. CDR1 is LNHDA and CDR2 is SQIVND in the germline V gene (reference sequence). CDR3 length: 14 residues. Trimming at V came to 5 bases and at J to 6 bases, leaving 7 bases not matched to a gene. CDR3 sequence reads: CASSHDRGRDTQYF. The CDR3 nucleotides are TGTGCCAGTAGTCACGACAGGGGCAGGGATACGCAGTATTTT.